This is a list of T cell receptor beta chains from one sample in a study of shared clonotypes between healthy human individuals. Measured with immunoSEQ multiplex PCR; TCRdb has only the in-frame clones, and not every one. This sample has around 2.3 million clones, with about 94% found just once. The sequenced sample consisted of naive CD4+ T cells sorted from blood. The source is a man between 18 and 35 years old in good health. Both conserved end residues are part of each CDR3. The order of the fields is clone size, V gene, J gene, D gene, CDR3 DNA, CDR3 protein. The D gene is left open where the match is weak. Not every row has a clone size; where given, it reads once, few, many or a size class.

clone_size: .; v_call: TRBV27; j_call: TRBJ1-4; d_call: TRBD1; cdr3_nt: TGTGCCAGCAGTCGCCTCGGACAGGGTGAAAAACTGTTTTTT; cdr3_aa: CASSRLGQGEKLFF
clone_size: .; v_call: TRBV4-1; j_call: TRBJ2-2; d_call: TRBD1; cdr3_nt: TGCGCCAGCAATTCACGACAGGGAACCGGGGAGCTGTTTTTT; cdr3_aa: CASNSRQGTGELFF
clone_size: .; v_call: TRBV6-6; j_call: TRBJ1-3; d_call: .; cdr3_nt: TGTGCCAGCAGCTCCGGACTGAGCTCTGGAAACACCATATATTTT; cdr3_aa: CASSSGLSSGNTIYF
clone_size: .; v_call: TRBV5-6; j_call: TRBJ2-5; d_call: .; cdr3_nt: TGTGCCAGCAGCCCGATGAGGGTAGAGACCCAGTACTTC; cdr3_aa: CASSPMRVETQYF
clone_size: .; v_call: TRBV5-4; j_call: TRBJ2-4; d_call: TRBD2; cdr3_nt: TGTGCCAGCAGCTCAGCGGGGGGGCTGGCCAAAAACATTCAGTACTTC; cdr3_aa: CASSSAGGLAKNIQYF
clone_size: .; v_call: TRBV7-9; j_call: TRBJ1-2; d_call: .; cdr3_nt: TGTGCCAGCAGCTTACCCCTCACCCCTGGCTACACCTTC; cdr3_aa: CASSLPLTPGYTF
clone_size: .; v_call: TRBV9; j_call: TRBJ2-7; d_call: .; cdr3_nt: TGTGCCAGCAGCGCCGGGGGTAACGAGCAGTACTTC; cdr3_aa: CASSAGGNEQYF
clone_size: .; v_call: TRBV2; j_call: TRBJ2-5; d_call: .; cdr3_nt: TGTGCCAGCAGGTCATCGGCGTTGACCGAGACCCAGTACTTC; cdr3_aa: CASRSSALTETQYF
clone_size: .; v_call: TRBV6-1; j_call: TRBJ2-5; d_call: TRBD1; cdr3_nt: TGTGCCAGCAGGCCGACAGGGGAAGAGACCCAGTACTTC; cdr3_aa: CASRPTGEETQYF
clone_size: .; v_call: TRBV7-2; j_call: TRBJ1-3; d_call: .; cdr3_nt: TGTGCCAGCAGCCTGGAGCAGATCTCTGGAAACACCATATATTTT; cdr3_aa: CASSLEQISGNTIYF
clone_size: .; v_call: TRBV7-9; j_call: TRBJ2-7; d_call: TRBD1; cdr3_nt: TGTGCCAGCAGCCCTCCAGGGGGCGGGTACGAGCAGTACTTC; cdr3_aa: CASSPPGGGYEQYF
clone_size: .; v_call: TRBV5-1; j_call: TRBJ2-3; d_call: .; cdr3_nt: TGCGCCAGCAGCGCCCAGTCATCGGGGGCAGATACGCAGTATTTT; cdr3_aa: CASSAQSSGADTQYF
clone_size: .; v_call: TRBV9; j_call: TRBJ1-1; d_call: .; cdr3_nt: TGTGCCAGCAGCGCCTTAATTCACACTGAAGCTTTCTTT; cdr3_aa: CASSALIHTEAFF
clone_size: .; v_call: TRBV5-6; j_call: TRBJ2-2; d_call: .; cdr3_nt: TGTGCCAGCAGCTTTAGAACAGCGAACACCGGGGAGCTGTTTTTT; cdr3_aa: CASSFRTANTGELFF
clone_size: .; v_call: TRBV7-2; j_call: TRBJ2-3; d_call: .; cdr3_nt: TGTGCCAGCAGCTCTAACCGGGTCCCAGATACGCAGTATTTT; cdr3_aa: CASSSNRVPDTQYF
clone_size: .; v_call: TRBV2; j_call: TRBJ1-6; d_call: .; cdr3_nt: TGTGCCAGCAGTGAGTCCAGGGATAATTCACCCCTCCACTTT; cdr3_aa: CASSESRDNSPLHF
clone_size: .; v_call: TRBV2; j_call: TRBJ1-1; d_call: .; cdr3_nt: TGTGCCAGCAGTGAACGGACAGACCTGAACACTGAAGCTTTCTTT; cdr3_aa: CASSERTDLNTEAFF
clone_size: .; v_call: TRBV30; j_call: TRBJ2-2; d_call: TRBD2; cdr3_nt: TGTGCCTGGAGAGGGACTAGCGGGGGCAAGGTCGGGGAGCTGTTTTTT; cdr3_aa: CAWRGTSGGKVGELFF
clone_size: .; v_call: TRBV10-1; j_call: TRBJ2-1; d_call: TRBD1; cdr3_nt: TGCGCCAGCAGTCCGGAACCGGGACAGGGTAATGAGCAGTTCTTC; cdr3_aa: CASSPEPGQGNEQFF
clone_size: .; v_call: TRBV10-3; j_call: TRBJ2-2; d_call: .; cdr3_nt: TGTGCCATCAGTGAGAGGGCCGACGGGGAGCTGTTTTTT; cdr3_aa: CAISERADGELFF
clone_size: once; v_call: TRBV7-8; j_call: TRBJ2-2; d_call: .; cdr3_nt: TGTGCCAGCAGCTTAGCGGGGGTATACACCGGGGAGCTGTTTTTT; cdr3_aa: CASSLAGVYTGELFF
clone_size: .; v_call: TRBV6-5; j_call: TRBJ2-3; d_call: .; cdr3_nt: TGTGCCAGCAGTTCTGGTGGCCTGGGGGGTACGCAGTATTTT; cdr3_aa: CASSSGGLGGTQYF
clone_size: .; v_call: TRBV28; j_call: TRBJ1-5; d_call: .; cdr3_nt: TGTGCCAGCAGTTTCTACAGGGTAACTTCCAATCAGCCCCAGCATTTT; cdr3_aa: CASSFYRVTSNQPQHF
clone_size: .; v_call: TRBV4-2; j_call: TRBJ2-3; d_call: .; cdr3_nt: TGTGCCAGCAGCCAAGACTATCCGGGGGCCCGCACAGATACGCAGTATTTT; cdr3_aa: CASSQDYPGARTDTQYF
clone_size: .; v_call: TRBV6-1; j_call: TRBJ2-7; d_call: .; cdr3_nt: TGTGCCAGCAGTGAGGCACTGGATTCCTACGAGCAGTACTTC; cdr3_aa: CASSEALDSYEQYF
clone_size: .; v_call: TRBV7-9; j_call: TRBJ1-2; d_call: TRBD1; cdr3_nt: TGTGCCAGCAGCTTAGAGGGGGACAGGGGTTATTATGGCTACACCTTC; cdr3_aa: CASSLEGDRGYYGYTF
clone_size: .; v_call: TRBV10-3; j_call: TRBJ1-1; d_call: .; cdr3_nt: TGTGCCATCAGGACTGACCTGGGGAACACTGAAGCTTTCTTT; cdr3_aa: CAIRTDLGNTEAFF
clone_size: .; v_call: TRBV27; j_call: TRBJ1-1; d_call: .; cdr3_nt: TGTGCCAGCAGTTCCGCGGGGAACATCCAAGCTTTCTTT; cdr3_aa: CASSSAGNIQAFF
clone_size: .; v_call: TRBV5-1; j_call: TRBJ1-4; d_call: .; cdr3_nt: TGCGCCAGCAGCTTGGAAGGCAAAACGTATAATAATGAAAAACTGTTTTTT; cdr3_aa: CASSLEGKTYNNEKLFF
clone_size: .; v_call: TRBV5-1; j_call: TRBJ2-7; d_call: .; cdr3_nt: TGCGCCAGCAGCCCTCACAACGCCTACGAGCAGTACTTC; cdr3_aa: CASSPHNAYEQYF
clone_size: .; v_call: TRBV5-1; j_call: TRBJ2-7; d_call: .; cdr3_nt: TGCGCCAGCAGCTTGGAATCCACGTTCTACGAGCAGTACTTC; cdr3_aa: CASSLESTFYEQYF
clone_size: .; v_call: TRBV30; j_call: TRBJ2-6; d_call: .; cdr3_nt: TGTGCCTGGAAGGGGAACTCTGGGGCCAACGTCCTGACTTTC; cdr3_aa: CAWKGNSGANVLTF
clone_size: .; v_call: TRBV9; j_call: TRBJ2-1; d_call: TRBD1; cdr3_nt: TGTGCCAGCAGCTTACAGACAGGGGGCGATGGGTATGAGCAGTTCTTC; cdr3_aa: CASSLQTGGDGYEQFF
clone_size: .; v_call: TRBV11-2; j_call: TRBJ1-5; d_call: .; cdr3_nt: TGTGCCAGCAGCTCTACCCGGGCGGGTCAGCCCCAGCATTTT; cdr3_aa: CASSSTRAGQPQHF
clone_size: .; v_call: TRBV21-1; j_call: TRBJ2-7; d_call: .; cdr3_nt: TGTGCCAGCAGCCGGACATATTGTTCCTACGAGCAGTACTTC; cdr3_aa: CASSRTYCSYEQYF
clone_size: .; v_call: TRBV5-1; j_call: TRBJ2-7; d_call: .; cdr3_nt: TGCGCCAGCAGCTTGGCTCCCGGAGCCTACGAGCAGTACTTC; cdr3_aa: CASSLAPGAYEQYF
clone_size: .; v_call: TRBV30; j_call: TRBJ2-5; d_call: .; cdr3_nt: TGTGCCTGGAGTGTACAGGGTGAGACCCAGTACTTC; cdr3_aa: CAWSVQGETQYF
clone_size: .; v_call: TRBV5-3; j_call: TRBJ1-6; d_call: .; cdr3_nt: TGTGCCAGAAGTTACCGGGACGCGGCTTCGGCACCCCTCCACTTT; cdr3_aa: CARSYRDAASAPLHF
clone_size: .; v_call: TRBV30; j_call: TRBJ1-1; d_call: TRBD1; cdr3_nt: TGTGCCTGGAGTTGGACAGGCGAAGCTTTCTTT; cdr3_aa: CAWSWTGEAFF
clone_size: .; v_call: TRBV19; j_call: TRBJ2-5; d_call: .; cdr3_nt: TGTGCCAGTATGAGGACGGCGGGACAAGAGACCCAGTACTTC; cdr3_aa: CASMRTAGQETQYF
clone_size: .; v_call: TRBV18; j_call: TRBJ1-5; d_call: .; cdr3_nt: TGTGCCAGCTACAACGGGGGGAGCAATCAGCCCCAGCATTTT; cdr3_aa: CASYNGGSNQPQHF
clone_size: once; v_call: TRBV5-8; j_call: TRBJ1-2; d_call: TRBD1; cdr3_nt: TGTGCCAGCAGCTTGAGGGACAGCGCTATTCACGGCTACACCTTC; cdr3_aa: CASSLRDSAIHGYTF
clone_size: .; v_call: TRBV5-6; j_call: TRBJ1-2; d_call: .; cdr3_nt: TGTGCCAGCAGCTTAAGCAGGACCTATGGCTACACCTTC; cdr3_aa: CASSLSRTYGYTF
clone_size: .; v_call: TRBV19; j_call: TRBJ2-5; d_call: .; cdr3_nt: TGTGCCAGTAGTGGAGAGACGGTCGAGACCCAGTACTTC; cdr3_aa: CASSGETVETQYF
clone_size: .; v_call: TRBV6-1; j_call: TRBJ1-1; d_call: .; cdr3_nt: TGTGCCAGCAGTGAACGGAGCGGGAAGCCCACTGAAGCTTTCTTT; cdr3_aa: CASSERSGKPTEAFF
clone_size: once; v_call: TRBV29-1; j_call: TRBJ1-2; d_call: TRBD1; cdr3_nt: TGCAGCGTTGAACTCCGGGACAGGGGTTTGGGCTACACCTTC; cdr3_aa: CSVELRDRGLGYTF
clone_size: .; v_call: TRBV11-2; j_call: TRBJ2-3; d_call: TRBD1; cdr3_nt: TGTGCCAGCAGCTTAGTCTCGTGGCTAGGACAGGGAGGTGATACGCAGTATTTT; cdr3_aa: CASSLVSWLGQGGDTQYF
clone_size: .; v_call: TRBV7-3; j_call: TRBJ2-3; d_call: TRBD2; cdr3_nt: TGTGCCAGCAGCTTAATGGGGACTAGCGGTCCAGATACGCAGTATTTT; cdr3_aa: CASSLMGTSGPDTQYF
clone_size: .; v_call: TRBV30; j_call: TRBJ1-5; d_call: .; cdr3_nt: TGTGCCTACACACAGGGATACAATCAGCCCCAGCATTTT; cdr3_aa: CAYTQGYNQPQHF
clone_size: .; v_call: TRBV7-2; j_call: TRBJ1-1; d_call: .; cdr3_nt: TGTGCCAGCAGCGTAACAGTGAACACTGAAGCTTTCTTT; cdr3_aa: CASSVTVNTEAFF
clone_size: .; v_call: TRBV7-9; j_call: TRBJ1-5; d_call: TRBD1; cdr3_nt: TGTGCCAGCAGCGTACAGGGGAGTCAGCCCCAGCATTTT; cdr3_aa: CASSVQGSQPQHF